This T cell receptor beta chain originates from a study of OX40 agonist ivuxolimab in advanced cancers. Study-level information: Six ivuxolimab dose levels, 0.01 to 10 mg/kg, were given intravenously every 2 weeks. Three patients, one with hepatocellular carcinoma and two with cutaneous melanoma, achieved partial responses.

This CDR3 spans 14 amino acids. V dropped 4 bases and J dropped 2 bases, with 12 bases sitting between them. Collection of blood occurred at baseline, at cycle 4 day 1, and at cycle 7 day 1. TCRdb's table, derived via immunoSEQ multiplex PCR, lists solely in-frame clones and lacks some. The sample contains tens of thousands of clones, 90% to 95% of which appear only once. This clone was detected once. The source material was CD4+ or CD8+ T cells sorted from blood, sampled in a trial of the OX40 agonist ivuxolimab. This rearrangement joins TRBV23-1 to TRBJ2-7, with a weak D call TRBD2 (5 bases). TRBV23-1 is an ORF for which the function is uncertain. The receptor's source is an adult with an advanced solid tumor such as melanoma, head and neck, liver or kidney cancer. This chain's CDR3 is CASSRLAGPYEQYF. The CDR3 coding sequence is TGCGCCAGCAGTCGATTGGCGGGCCCCTACGAGCAGTACTTC.